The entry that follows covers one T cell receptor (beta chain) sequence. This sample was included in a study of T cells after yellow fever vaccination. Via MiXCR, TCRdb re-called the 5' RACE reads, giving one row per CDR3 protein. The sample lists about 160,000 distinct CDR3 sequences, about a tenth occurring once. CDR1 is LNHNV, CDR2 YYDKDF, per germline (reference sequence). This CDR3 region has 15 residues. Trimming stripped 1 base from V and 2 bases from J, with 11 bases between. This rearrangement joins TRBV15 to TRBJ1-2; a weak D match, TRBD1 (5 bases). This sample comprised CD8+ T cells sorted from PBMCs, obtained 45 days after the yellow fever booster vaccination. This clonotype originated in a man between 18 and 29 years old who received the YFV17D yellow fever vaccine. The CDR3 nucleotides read TGTGCCACCAGCAGAGGGGGGGAGGTGAACTATGGCTACACCTTC. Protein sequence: CATSRGGEVNYGYTF.